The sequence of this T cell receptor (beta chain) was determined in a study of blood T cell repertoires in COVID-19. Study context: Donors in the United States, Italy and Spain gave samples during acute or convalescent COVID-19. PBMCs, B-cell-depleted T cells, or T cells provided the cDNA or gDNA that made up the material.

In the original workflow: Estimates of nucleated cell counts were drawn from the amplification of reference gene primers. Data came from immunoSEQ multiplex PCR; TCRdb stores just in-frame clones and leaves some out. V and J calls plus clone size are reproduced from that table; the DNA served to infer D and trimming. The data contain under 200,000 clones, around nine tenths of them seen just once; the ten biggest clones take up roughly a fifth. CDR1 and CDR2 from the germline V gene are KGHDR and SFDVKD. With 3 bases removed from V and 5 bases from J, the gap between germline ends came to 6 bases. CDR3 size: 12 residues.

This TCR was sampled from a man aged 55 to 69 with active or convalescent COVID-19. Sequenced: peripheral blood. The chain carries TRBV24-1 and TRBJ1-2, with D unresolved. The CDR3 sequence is CATSDPKYGYTF. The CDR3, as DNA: TGTGCCACCAGTGATCCCAAATATGGCTACACCTTC.